Following are 21 T cell receptor beta chains from one sample sequenced in a study of cytomegalovirus exposure and HLA in healthy donors. The primer mix had 60 Vbeta and 13 Jbeta primers. The method was immunoSEQ multiplex PCR; TCRdb's version includes in-frame clones alone and lacks a portion of them. Among around 300,000 clones, almost 85% were seen once, and the ten largest hold 1.5% to 2%. Sequencing was performed on PBMCs. The source is a woman aged 40-49 years in good health and CMV-seropositive.

This sequence joins TRBV11-2 and TRBJ2-7, with 7 bases aligning to TRBD1. V lost 2 bases and J lost 4; bases outside the gene matches: 11. Germline CDR1 SGHAT, CDR2 FQNNGV. The CDR3 length is 16 residues. In DNA form, the CDR3 reads TGTGCCAGCAGCTTACTCCCGGGACAGCCCAGGTACGAGCAGTACTTC. It specifies CASSLLPGQPRYEQYF.

The chain recombines TRBV28 with TRBJ2-5; D perhaps matches TRBD2 (6 bases). Germline V lookup: CDR1 MDHEN, CDR2 SYDVKM. The CDR3 is made up of 15 amino acids. Trimming removed 6 bases from V and 1 base from J, with 15 bases in between. The CDR3 loop is CASRPQGLGQETQYF. In nucleotides, the CDR3 is TGTGCCAGCAGGCCCCAGGGACTCGGCCAAGAGACCCAGTACTTC.

The J gene is TRBJ2-7, the V gene TRBV19; 8 bases agree with TRBD1. This CDR3 has 14 residues. Germline trimming cut 4 bases from V and 2 bases from J; bases unmatched to any gene: 4. Germline loops: CDR1 LNHDA, CDR2 SQIVND (reference sequence). CDR3 DNA: TGTGCCAGTAGTAGGGACAGGTATACCTACGAGCAGTACTTC. Protein sequence: CASSRDRYTYEQYF.

J is TRBJ2-1 and V is TRBV5-6; 13 bases agree with TRBD2. The CDR3 has 15 amino acids. Germline V gene lookup returns CDR1 SGHDT and CDR2 YYEEEE. V shed 4 bases, J shed 6 bases, and the junction held 4 bases outside the gene matches. The CDR3 reads CASSSGTSGINEQFF. CDR3 DNA: TGTGCCAGCAGCAGCGGGACTAGCGGGATCAATGAGCAGTTCTTC. Combining the CDR3 with reference TRBV5-6 and TRBJ2-1 gives the whole variable domain DAGVTQSPTHLIKTRGQQVTLRCSPKSGHDTVSWYQQALGQGPQFIFQYYEEEERQRGNFPDRFSGHQFPNYSSELNVNALLLGDSALYLCASSSGTSGINEQFFGPGTRLTVL.

The gene calls are TRBV5-4 and TRBJ2-1, with TRBD2 matching 10 bases. Germline V CDR1 and CDR2: SGHNT, YYREEE (reference sequence). The V segment lost 0 bases and the J segment 0 bases; nucleotides outside the gene matches: 3. The length of the CDR3 is 17 residues. In nucleotides, the CDR3 is TGTGCCAGCAGCTTGGGGACTAGCGGATCCTCCTACAATGAGCAGTTCTTC. This translates into CASSLGTSGSSYNEQFF. The variable domain in full, with the rest retrieved from reference TRBV5-4 and TRBJ2-1, is ETGVTQSPTHLIKTRGQQVTLRCSSQSGHNTVSWYQQALGQGPQFIFQYYREEENGRGNFPPRFSGLQFPNYSSELNVNALELDDSALYLCASSLGTSGSSYNEQFFGPGTRLTVL.

This clone was picked up one time. The V gene is TRBV18, the J gene TRBJ2-5; 9 bases line up with TRBD2. The CDR3 is 16 residues long. V was clipped by 0 bases and J by 0 bases; unmatched bases: 2. Per the germline V gene, CDR1 is KGHSH and CDR2 is LQKENI. The CDR3 region has the DNA TGTGCCAGCTCACCACCCCTAGCGGGAAACCAAGAGACCCAGTACTTC. Residues: CASSPPLAGNQETQYF.

The chain couples TRBV7-8 to TRBJ2-1; possibly TRBD2 for D (5 bases). The CDR3 has 15 amino acids. Germline V gene data show CDR1 as SGHVS and CDR2 as FQNEAQ. Trimming cost V 4 bases and J 3 bases, with 13 bases left between them. CDR3 residues: CASSYYLSGYNEQFF. The CDR3 nucleotides are TGTGCCAGCAGCTATTACCTAAGCGGCTACAATGAGCAGTTCTTC.

This rearrangement joins TRBV6-5 to TRBJ1-4; possibly TRBD1 for D (6 bases). The CDR3 loop spans 14 amino acids. V lost 7 bases and J 7 bases, leaving 16 bases between the germline ends. CDR1 is MNHEY and CDR2 is SVGAGI in the germline V gene. CDR3 sequence (DNA): TGTGCCAGCAACAGCGGGGGCCCTGGTGAAAAACTGTTTTTT. Translation: CASNSGGPGEKLFF.

The gene calls are TRBV18 and TRBJ1-5; D is possibly TRBD1 (6 bases). The CDR3 runs to 16 residues. V dropped 0 bases and J dropped 6 bases, with 15 bases sitting between them. CDR1 and CDR2 from the germline V gene are KGHSH and LQKENI. In nucleotides, the CDR3 is TGTGCCAGCTCACCACCCCCGGGGGGGGGCGGTCAGCCCCAGCATTTT. Amino acid sequence: CASSPPPGGGGQPQHF.

The chain couples TRBV5-6 to TRBJ1-2; a weak D match, TRBD1 (6 bases). CDR1 SGHDT and CDR2 YYEEEE come from the germline V gene. The CDR3 runs 13 residues. The ends were cut back, 3 bases at V and 8 bases at J, with 14 bases in the middle. In DNA form, the CDR3 reads TGTGCCAGCAGCTCGGCCGGGACAAGGGGCTACACCTTC. Amino acids: CASSSAGTRGYTF.

This clone was counted between two and nine times. The rearrangement links TRBV11-1 to TRBJ2-5, with D possibly matching TRBD2 (6 bases). In germline, CDR1 is SGHAT, CDR2 FQDESV (reference sequence). CDR3 length: 13 residues. Trimming shortened V by 5 bases and J by 7 bases, and 14 bases separated the two germline ends. The CDR3 DNA follows: TGTGCCAGCAGCCTGGAGGGTACGGGGACCCAGTACTTC. This sequence encodes CASSLEGTGTQYF.

V usage is TRBV7-2 and J usage is TRBJ1-2; no reliable D call. Germline-derived CDR1 and CDR2 are SGHTA and FQGNSA. Trimming stripped 6 bases from V and 3 bases from J, with 14 bases between. This CDR3 spans 14 amino acids. The CDR3 region has the DNA TGTGCCAGCAGTGAACATGGCTCTCACTATGGCTACACCTTC. Translating gives CASSEHGSHYGYTF.

For this clone: The junction does not match germline at one end; this may be a read error. The V and J genes are TRBV7-7 and TRBJ2-3; D gene unclear. The germline V gene has CDR1 SSHAT and CDR2 FNYEAQ (reference sequence). This CDR3 has 11 residues. The CDR3 sequence: CASSAKSPVDF. CDR3 coding DNA: TGTGCTAGCAGCGCAAAATCCCCCGTAGATTTT.

This chain connects TRBV2 to TRBJ2-1; TRBD2 aligns across 11 bases. The CDR3 covers 20 residues. The trim removed 5 bases at V and 2 bases at J, leaving 17 bases unmatched. Germline CDR1 is SNHLY and CDR2 is FYNNEI. This CDR3 reads CASSHGTSGGGERAYNEQFF. The CDR3 DNA is TGTGCCAGCAGTCATGGGACTAGCGGCGGAGGTGAAAGGGCCTACAATGAGCAGTTCTTC.

The chain recombines TRBV30 with TRBJ2-1, with a tentative D call TRBD2 (5 bases). The CDR3 extends over 14 amino acids. Germline V CDR1 and CDR2: GTSNPN, SVGIG (reference sequence). Trimming cost V 8 bases and J 3 bases, with 17 bases left between them. The CDR3 protein is CAALPRTDYNEQFF. The CDR3 coding sequence is TGTGCCGCCCTCCCCCGGACTGACTACAATGAGCAGTTCTTC.

The chain has TRBV10-3 and TRBJ2-1, with a tentative D call TRBD2 (5 bases). V was cut by 3 bases and J by 4 bases, with 13 bases left in between. Germline V CDR1 and CDR2: ENHRY, SYGVKD. The CDR3 extends over 15 amino acids. CDR3 nucleotides: TGTGCCATCAGTGATAGTGATAGCGCTTACAATGAGCAGTTCTTC. Translation gives CAISDSDSAYNEQFF.

The V gene is TRBV2, the J gene TRBJ1-1, with 8 bases identical to TRBD1. Germline V gene data show CDR1 as SNHLY and CDR2 as FYNNEI. The CDR3 length is 14 residues. V was clipped by 7 bases and J by 0 bases; unmatched bases: 4. The CDR3 loop is CASTRTGLNTEAFF. For the CDR3, the DNA is TGTGCCAGCACCCGGACAGGGCTGAACACTGAAGCTTTCTTT.

The genes are TRBV6-5 and TRBJ2-3, with 7 bases matching TRBD2. From germline, CDR1 is MNHEY and CDR2 SVGAGI. CDR3 size: 14 residues. With V trimmed by 4 bases and J by 4 bases, 5 bases remained unmatched. This CDR3 is CASSSTSRADTQYF. The DNA for the CDR3 is TGTGCCAGCAGTTCGACTAGCAGGGCAGATACGCAGTATTTT.

This clone was observed a single time. Written as DNA, the CDR3 is TGTGCCAGCAGCTTGATGGACGGACTAGCACGTACCGGGGAGCTGTTTTTT. Amino acids: CASSLMDGLARTGELFF. The rearrangement links TRBV5-6 to TRBJ2-2; 8 nucleotides agree with TRBD2. The trim removed 1 base at V and 5 bases at J, leaving 10 bases unmatched. Germline values: CDR1 SGHDT, CDR2 YYEEEE. The CDR3 consists of 17 residues. The full variable domain, with the rest looked up from reference TRBV5-6 and TRBJ2-2, is DAGVTQSPTHLIKTRGQQVTLRCSPKSGHDTVSWYQQALGQGPQFIFQYYEEEERQRGNFPDRFSGHQFPNYSSELNVNALLLGDSALYLCASSLMDGLARTGELFFGEGSRLTVL.

V gene TRBV2 combines with J gene TRBJ1-2; D ambiguous. Germline V gene sequence: CDR1 SNHLY, CDR2 FYNNEI. This CDR3 region has 17 residues. V lost 2 bases and J lost 0, with 16 bases in between. CDR3 amino acids: CASSEWVQIIANYGYTF. In DNA, the CDR3 is TGTGCCAGCAGTGAATGGGTACAGATTATAGCTAACTATGGCTACACCTTC.

The CDR3 protein is CASSYGQGKYEQYF. CDR3 bases: TGCGCCAGCAGCTACGGACAGGGAAAATACGAGCAGTACTTC. The rearrangement links TRBV4-3 to TRBJ2-5; TRBD1 matches 8 bases. The J call may be faulty, since TRBJ2-7 better matches the DNA end. This CDR3 comprises 14 residues. The germline V gene encodes CDR1 LGHNA and CDR2 YSLEER.